This T cell receptor beta chain was sequenced in a study of CD8+ T cells in alopecia areata. Study results and limitations: Scalp sample data also include resident alphabeta T cells from normal skin.

Documented treatment: oral pan-JAK inhibitor, 5-10 mg twice daily. RNA extraction and reverse transcription yielded cDNA as sequencing template. Clones were sequenced by immunoSEQ multiplex PCR, and TCRdb holds only the in-frame ones, with some missing. Of under 200,000 clones in the sample, under 70% were seen once. Germline CDR1 and CDR2: MNHNY and SVGAGI (reference sequence). With 2 bases removed from V and 5 bases from J, the gap between germline ends came to 5 bases. This CDR3 is 12 amino acids long. As to this clone: Its specificity is not known.

The source material was CD4+ T cells sorted from blood, sampled at week 4, from a patient treated with tofacitinib. The clonotype comes from a human donor with alopecia areata. This chain joins TRBV6-6 and TRBJ2-3, with TRBD2 as a possible D gene (5 bases). CDR3 DNA sequence: TGTGCCAGCAGTTACGAGGGAGATACGCAGTATTTT. This encodes CASSYEGDTQYF.